This T cell receptor (beta chain) is from a study of CD8 T cells in Susac syndrome. The RNA input was roughly 0.45 to 1 ug, and it was reverse transcribed with random hexamers. TCRdb called the immunoSEQ multiplex PCR reads again in MiXCR, with one record for every CDR3 protein. Of roughly 120,000 distinct CDR3 sequences listed, 90% to 95% are singletons. CD8+ and CD4+ T cells from blood underwent TCR beta sequencing, which was carried out in a high-throughput format. TEMRA cells were FACS-enriched and CD8+ and CD4+ T cells negatively isolated. The TCR sequence derives from a human donor with multiple sclerosis. The specimen was CD4+ T cells from PBMCs.

The CDR3 sequence: CASSFWTGGDGYLDYGYTF. As DNA, the CDR3 is TGTGCCAGCAGCTTTTGGACAGGGGGCGATGGATATCTTGACTATGGCTACACCTTC. The V call is TRBV7-9, the J call TRBJ1-2; 11 nucleotides agree with TRBD1. V shed 3 bases, J shed 3 bases, and the junction held 15 bases outside the gene matches. The CDR3 totals 19 residues. Germline CDR1 is SEHNR and CDR2 is FQNEAQ (reference sequence).